This T cell receptor (beta chain) appears in the sequencing data of a study of molecular identifiers for immune sequencing clone quantification. Study conclusions and caveats: Clones that had above 20 RNA copies took up over 99% of effector molecules but under 1% in naive cells.

Germline values: CDR1 MNHEY, CDR2 SMNVEV (reference sequence). CDR3 length: 13 residues. This clonotype was recorded at least ten times. Its specificity is unknown. Each CDR3 protein gets one entry after TCRdb re-called the PCR reads with MiXCR. The table records around 470,000 distinct CDR3 sequences, around a fifth of them present only once. A CD8+CD4-CCR7+CD45RA+ gate was used to sort naive CD8 T cells. The sample taken for sequencing was naive CD8+ T cells from blood, with Jurkat cell RNA spiked in. The subset denotes: FACS-sorted CD8+CD4-CCR7+CD45RA+ naive T cells. This sequence originates from a human donor in good health. Some libraries in this study had Jurkat cell RNA spiked in. The chain recombines TRBV27 with TRBJ2-4; D ambiguous. CDR3 in amino acids: CPVKGLPKNIQYF. The CDR3 region has the DNA TGTCCCGTGAAAGGTCTCCCCAAAAACATTCAGTACTTC.